This is a list of T cell receptor beta chains from one sample in a study of blood T cell repertoires in COVID-19. Data came from immunoSEQ multiplex PCR; TCRdb stores just in-frame clones and leaves some out. This table holds some 220,000 clones, 84% found once. Material: peripheral blood. These receptors originate from a woman between 55 and 75 years old who had recovered from COVID-19. CDR3s include the opening cysteine and the closing phenylalanine or tryptophan. A D gene is named only where the DNA matches it firmly. Rows may omit the clone size; those that give it use once, few, many or a size class.

D	V	size	J	CDR3	DNA
NA	TRBV19	NA	TRBJ2-2	CASSQGGWELFF	TGTGCCAGTAGTCAAGGGGGATGGGAGCTGTTTTTT
TRBD1	TRBV5-1	few	TRBJ2-7	CASSYGGTGGAYEQYF	TGCGCCAGCAGCTACGGTGGGACAGGGGGCGCTTACGAGCAGTACTTC
TRBD1	TRBV5-1	NA	TRBJ1-2	CASSLEVGQGADGYTF	TGCGCCAGCAGCTTGGAAGTGGGTCAGGGGGCCGATGGCTACACCTTC
NA	TRBV5-1	NA	TRBJ1-1	CASSDQGQTEAFF	TGCGCCAGCAGCGATCAAGGACAGACAGAAGCTTTCTTT
TRBD1	TRBV2	NA	TRBJ1-5	CASSESTGGQPQHF	TGTGCCAGCAGTGAATCGACAGGGGGGCAGCCCCAGCATTTT
NA	TRBV7-9	NA	TRBJ1-4	CASSLRGPSEKLFF	TGTGCCAGCAGCTTAAGGGGTCCCAGTGAAAAACTGTTTTTT
NA	TRBV7-2	NA	TRBJ1-1	CASSLDSGRGTEAFF	TGTGCCAGCAGCTTAGATAGCGGGCGAGGAACTGAAGCTTTCTTT
TRBD1	TRBV4-1	NA	TRBJ1-1	CASSQGPGQGISEAFF	TGCGCCAGCAGCCAAGGGCCAGGACAGGGGATCTCTGAAGCTTTCTTT
TRBD1	TRBV27	NA	TRBJ1-4	CASSSPGQGGEKLFF	TGTGCCAGCAGTTCGCCGGGACAGGGCGGTGAAAAACTGTTTTTT
NA	TRBV9	NA	TRBJ1-5	CASSVEGANQPQHF	TGTGCCAGCAGCGTAGAAGGGGCAAATCAGCCCCAGCATTTT
TRBD1	TRBV5-4	NA	TRBJ1-2	CASSLGGTGNYGYTF	TGTGCCAGCAGCTTGGGCGGGACAGGGAACTATGGCTACACCTTC
NA	TRBV2	NA	TRBJ2-5	CASSSMGARETQYF	TGTGCCAGCAGTTCAATGGGGGCGCGCGAGACCCAGTACTTC
NA	TRBV12-5	NA	TRBJ2-1	CASGLGLGGSYNEQFF	TGTGCTAGTGGTTTGGGTTTGGGGGGCTCCTACAATGAGCAGTTCTTC
NA	TRBV7-9	NA	TRBJ1-1	CASSLASTANTEAFF	TGTGCCAGCAGCTTAGCCTCGACAGCTAACACTGAAGCTTTCTTT
TRBD2	TRBV7-3	NA	TRBJ2-7	CASSARTSAYEQYF	TGTGCCAGCAGCGCGAGGACTAGCGCGTACGAGCAGTACTTC
NA	TRBV5-1	NA	TRBJ2-7	CASSLGTALSYEQYF	TGCGCCAGCAGCTTGGGTACAGCCCTCTCCTACGAGCAGTACTTC
NA	TRBV5-1	NA	TRBJ2-2	CASSLTSPNTGELFF	TGCGCCAGCAGCTTGACTAGCCCGAACACCGGGGAGCTGTTTTTT
TRBD2	TRBV7-2	once	TRBJ2-5	CASSSGLAGYRETQYF	TGTGCCAGCAGCTCCGGACTAGCGGGATACCGAGAGACCCAGTACTTC
TRBD1	TRBV2	NA	TRBJ1-1	CASSERTGTTEAFF	TGTGCCAGCAGTGAAAGGACAGGGACCACTGAAGCTTTCTTT
TRBD2	TRBV7-2	NA	TRBJ2-3	CASSLVLVGGDITDTQYF	TGTGCCAGCAGCTTAGTATTAGTCGGGGGGGATATCACAGATACGCAGTATTTT
NA	TRBV30	NA	TRBJ1-4	CAWSEGQWTEKLFF	TGTGCCTGGAGCGAAGGACAGTGGACAGAAAAACTGTTTTTT
NA	TRBV19	NA	TRBJ2-7	CASSITQGSYEQYF	TGTGCCAGTAGTATTACGCAGGGCTCCTACGAGCAGTACTTC
NA	TRBV6-6	NA	TRBJ1-5	CASSHSQGNQPQHF	TGTGCCAGCAGTCACTCCCAGGGGAATCAGCCCCAGCATTTT
TRBD2	TRBV6-2/TRBV6-3	NA	TRBJ2-1	CASSLAGGPNEQFF	TGTGCCAGCAGTCTAGCGGGGGGCCCCAATGAGCAGTTCTTC
TRBD1	TRBV10-2	NA	TRBJ2-3	CASRGGTGASTDTQYF	TGCGCCAGCAGAGGGGGGACAGGGGCCTCCACAGATACGCAGTATTTT
NA	TRBV4-2	once	TRBJ2-7	CASSQDSSYEQYF	TGTGCCAGCAGCCAAGACAGCTCCTACGAGCAGTACTTC
TRBD2	TRBV10-3	NA	TRBJ2-3	CAIRSGESTDTQYF	TGTGCCATCCGCAGCGGGGAGAGCACAGATACGCAGTATTTT
NA	TRBV7-2	few	TRBJ1-2	CASSPGSQVSNYGYTF	TGTGCCAGCAGCCCTGGGTCCCAGGTCTCTAACTATGGCTACACCTTC
TRBD1	TRBV27	NA	TRBJ1-2	CASSLGTGDYTDRGYTF	TGTGCCAGCAGTTTAGGGACAGGGGATTATACCGACCGCGGCTACACCTTC
TRBD1	TRBV7-3	NA	TRBJ2-3	CASSLGQADTQYF	TGTGCCAGCAGCCTAGGACAGGCAGATACGCAGTATTTT
TRBD1	TRBV27	NA	TRBJ2-3	CASSRDRASSQYF	TGTGCCAGCAGTCGAGACAGGGCCTCGTCGCAGTATTTT
NA	TRBV3-1/TRBV3-2	many	TRBJ2-7	CASSQGTAENYEQYF	TGTGCCAGCAGCCAAGGGACAGCCGAAAACTACGAGCAGTACTTC